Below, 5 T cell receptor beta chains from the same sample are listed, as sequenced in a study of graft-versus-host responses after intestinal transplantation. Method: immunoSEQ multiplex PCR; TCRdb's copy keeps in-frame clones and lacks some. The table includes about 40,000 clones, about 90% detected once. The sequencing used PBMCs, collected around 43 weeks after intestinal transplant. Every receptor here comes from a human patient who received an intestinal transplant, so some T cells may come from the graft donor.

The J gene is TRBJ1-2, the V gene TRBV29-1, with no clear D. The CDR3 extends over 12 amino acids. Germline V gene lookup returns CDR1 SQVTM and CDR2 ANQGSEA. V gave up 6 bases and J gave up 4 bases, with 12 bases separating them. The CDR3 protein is CSVQTIRYGYTF. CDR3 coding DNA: TGCAGCGTACAAACCATCCGCTATGGCTACACCTTC.

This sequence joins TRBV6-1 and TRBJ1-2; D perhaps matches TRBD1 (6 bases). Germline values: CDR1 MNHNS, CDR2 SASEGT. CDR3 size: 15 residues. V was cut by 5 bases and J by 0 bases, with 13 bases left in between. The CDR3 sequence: CASSLQTGPNYGYTF. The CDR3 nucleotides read TGTGCCAGCAGTCTACAGACAGGTCCTAACTATGGCTACACCTTC.

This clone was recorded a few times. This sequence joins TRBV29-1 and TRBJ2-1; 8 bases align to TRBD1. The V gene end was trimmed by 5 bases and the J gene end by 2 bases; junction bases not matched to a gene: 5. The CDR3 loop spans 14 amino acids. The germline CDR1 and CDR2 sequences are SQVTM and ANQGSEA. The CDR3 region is CSVQGQDAYNEQFF. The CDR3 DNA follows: TGCAGCGTTCAGGGACAGGACGCCTACAATGAGCAGTTCTTC.

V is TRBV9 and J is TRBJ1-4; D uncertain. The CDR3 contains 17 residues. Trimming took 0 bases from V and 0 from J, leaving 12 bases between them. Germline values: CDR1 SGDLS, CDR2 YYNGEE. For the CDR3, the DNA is TGTGCCAGCAGCGTAGCCGTAGGGAGTGCAACTAATGAAAAACTGTTTTTT. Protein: CASSVAVGSATNEKLFF.

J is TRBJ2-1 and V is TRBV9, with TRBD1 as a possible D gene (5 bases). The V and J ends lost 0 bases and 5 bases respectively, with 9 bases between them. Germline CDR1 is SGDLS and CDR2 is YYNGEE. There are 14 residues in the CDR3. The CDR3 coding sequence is TGTGCCAGCAGCGTAGAGAAGGGGCACAATGAGCAGTTCTTC. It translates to CASSVEKGHNEQFF.